This T cell receptor (beta chain) was retrieved from a study of response to subunit inactivated influenza vaccine. One entry per CDR3 protein results from TCRdb running MiXCR on the RT-PCR reads. The data hold approximately 700,000 distinct CDR3 sequences, with 15% to 18% observed a single time. This CDR3 has 13 residues. The germline gives CDR1 LNHDA, CDR2 SQIVND (reference sequence). Deletions cut 7 bases from V and 6 bases from J, with 13 bases between. Regarding the study as a whole: Each seasonal influenza vaccination recruits few new T cells, the authors suggested.

There are a few counts of this clonotype. The antigen is not known. The sequence came from a middle-aged man who received an inactivated influenza vaccine. This sample comprised PBMCs from blood, obtained 11 to 12 days after vaccination. The V and J genes are TRBV19 and TRBJ2-1; D is perhaps TRBD1 (6 bases). CDR3 residues: CASIQQGSNEQFF. CDR3 in DNA: TGTGCCAGTATCCAACAGGGATCCAATGAGCAGTTCTTC.